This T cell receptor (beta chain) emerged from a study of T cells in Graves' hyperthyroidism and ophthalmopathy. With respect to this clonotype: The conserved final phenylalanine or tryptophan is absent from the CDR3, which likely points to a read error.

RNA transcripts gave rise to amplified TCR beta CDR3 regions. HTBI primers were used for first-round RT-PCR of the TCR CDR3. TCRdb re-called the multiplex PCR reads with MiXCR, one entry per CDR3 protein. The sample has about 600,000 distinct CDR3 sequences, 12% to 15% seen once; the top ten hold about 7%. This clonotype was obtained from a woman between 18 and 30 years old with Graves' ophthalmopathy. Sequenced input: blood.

CDR3 amino acids: CACSEASRASYNEQFS. In DNA form, the CDR3 reads TGTGCCTGCAGTGAAGCCTCTCGGGCCTCCTACAATGAGCAGTTCTCC. J is TRBJ2-1 and V is TRBV2; D unresolved. Germline lookup yields CDR1 SNHLY and CDR2 FYNNEI. The CDR3 is made up of 16 amino acids.